This note documents a single TCR beta chain sequence. This clone's antigen is unknown. No quality values exist for individual bases; no much larger clone is one base distant. The CDR3 starts with the cysteine, ends with the phenylalanine, and has 15 residues. This entry keeps only the CDR3 DNA: 45 bases, framed from base 1. CDR1 and CDR2 are read off the germline V gene as SGHRS and YFSETQ. For this chain, trimming is 0 bases at the V end and 4 bases at the J end, and the number of junction bases without a gene match is 3. TCRbeta CDR3 regions were amplified from genomic DNA using the immunoSEQ Assay, a bias-controlled multiplex PCR. The study's own analysis went as follows. Within the assay, amplification of reference gene primers was used to estimate how many nucleated cells each sample contained. Sequence reads were collapsed and filtered to measure the absolute abundance of every unique TCRbeta CDR3 rearrangement. For each sample, productive Simpson clonality was calculated as the square root of Simpson's diversity index across productive rearrangements. Here the immuneACCESS table is served through TCRdb, limited to in-frame sequences with V and J called. Missing clones are a known gap in these copies; in checked studies unresolved V genes cover under half, and the rest lacks a known reason. The V and J calls and the clone size are those of that table, but D and trimming were determined from the DNA. Present in this sample are some 31,000 clones, over 90% of which were seen just once. The biggest ten clones account for 4% to 6.5% of the sample.

Each collaborating institution followed its own protocols to collect whole blood in K2EDTA tubes. For TCRbeta analysis, collaborators shipped samples in one of three forms: frozen whole blood, isolated PBMCs, or DNA extracted from either of those sample types. This entry is derived from a study of blood T cell repertoires in COVID-19 (dated by TCRdb to the early 2020s). Looking at the study overall: The collaborator samples originated in the United States, Italy and Spain and spanned the acute and convalescent phases of COVID-19. The samples were drawn from the first 160 participants of the ongoing ImmuneRACE study and from more than 1,000 subjects provided by 6 global collaborators. The repertoires were released in a freely available public database meant as a resource for research on the immune response to SARS-CoV-2. The sample metadata nearly always contained a de-identified subject ID, COVID-19 status, age in years and sex. Where available, HLA class I and class II types were obtained from metadata supplied by the sample provider rather than from assay-based typing. Subjects who had been exposed to COVID-19, were actively infected with it, or had recovered from it provided the deeply sampled blood TCRbeta repertoires that made up the dataset. The prospective study material was composed of cDNA or gDNA derived from T cells, B-cell-depleted T cells, or PBMCs.

The paper's findings and limits, for the study overall: The quantity of clinical and demographic metadata differed by source and by participant and was supplied without curation.

This TCR derives from a human donor in a cohort sampled during active COVID-19. The sample was peripheral blood. The sequence links TRBV5-1 to TRBJ2-7, and 11 bases in between align with TRBD1. The CDR3 corresponds to CASSLGTGGAYEQYF. The DNA sequence is given as TGCGCCAGCAGCTTGGGGACAGGGGGCGCATACGAGCAGTACTTC.